There are many counts of the clone carrying this TCR beta chain. The time point here: before trial treatment. Donors were treated with nivolumab, ipilimumab, aspirin, and low-dose cyclophosphamide and radiotherapy. This specimen comes from a study of low-dose radiotherapy and immunotherapy resistance in tumors. Study-level information: Doses delivered to Cohort 2 were 1 Gy per fraction every two weeks, amounting to 13 Gy over 26 weeks. The regimen for patients comprised intravenous nivolumab 240 mg every two weeks plus intravenous ipilimumab 1 mg/kg every six weeks. The 200 mg/m2 dose of intravenous cyclophosphamide was given every two weeks, one day before radiation and immunotherapy.

Primers used for first-strand cDNA, a TRAV- and TRBV-specific set, covered both alpha and beta chains. A roughly 19-cycle PCR with a constant-region primer and V-primer adapter amplified TCRs. TCRdb reprocessed the reads via MiXCR and lists one record per CDR3 protein. Here the sample spans fewer than 95,000 distinct CDR3 sequences, 9.4% being singletons. This CDR3 spans 15 amino acids. V trimming: 4 bases; J trimming: 8 bases; junction bases outside the gene matches: 11. Germline CDR1 MNHGY, CDR2 SAAAGT. The rearrangement links TRBV6-8 to TRBJ2-1, with TRBD1 matching 7 bases. This receptor was identified in a male donor with prostate cancer. The specimen was PBMCs, collected before treatment. CDR3 coding DNA: TGTGCCAGCAGTTCAACAGGGGAAACGTGGGATGAGCAGTTCTTC. The encoded protein is CASSSTGETWDEQFF.